The 29 T cell receptor beta chains below come from one sample, sequenced in a study of blood T cell repertoires in COVID-19. Sequenced by immunoSEQ multiplex PCR; TCRdb stores in-frame clones only, minus some. The sample carries about 120,000 clones, 75% to 90% recorded once. The sample consisted of peripheral blood. Receptors originate from a man aged 65 to 79 with active or convalescent COVID-19.

The chain combines TRBV19 with TRBJ2-2; 8 nucleotides line up with TRBD1. In germline, CDR1 is LNHDA, CDR2 SQIVND (reference sequence). The length of the CDR3 is 19 residues. V was pared by 6 bases and J by 5 bases, with 20 bases of the junction left unmatched. CDR3 coding DNA: TGTGCCAGTAGCCGGACAGGGCTGGCCACCCACCCTAGGACCGGGGAGCTGTTTTTT. Translated: CASSRTGLATHPRTGELFF.

This clone was detected once. This chain joins TRBV5-6 and TRBJ1-6; 7 bases are shared with TRBD1. The CDR3 has 18 residues. CDR1 is SGHDT, CDR2 YYEEEE, per germline. V shed 4 bases and J 0 bases; nucleotides not matched to a gene: 10. CDR3 DNA sequence: TGTGCCAGCAGCCCGGGACAGATACTAAGCTCCTATAATTCACCCCTCCACTTT. Translating gives CASSPGQILSSYNSPLHF. The full variable domain, completed using reference TRBV5-6 and TRBJ1-6, is DAGVTQSPTHLIKTRGQQVTLRCSPKSGHDTVSWYQQALGQGPQFIFQYYEEEERQRGNFPDRFSGHQFPNYSSELNVNALLLGDSALYLCASSPGQILSSYNSPLHFGNGTRLTVT.

In DNA, the CDR3 is TGTGCCAGCAGTTGGAGGGTTCTTTACTACGAGCAGTACTTC. It encodes CASSWRVLYYEQYF. The chain combines TRBV28 with TRBJ2-7, with a possible D match to TRBD2 (6 bases). This CDR3 is 14 amino acids long. CDR1 and CDR2 (germline): MDHEN, SYDVKM. Trimming cost V 4 bases and J 3 bases, with 13 bases left between them.

The chain has TRBV29-1 and TRBJ2-1; 13 bases line up with TRBD2. V was clipped by 7 bases and J by 5 bases; unmatched bases: 23. Per the germline V gene, CDR1 is SQVTM and CDR2 is ANQGSEA. This CDR3 spans 20 amino acids. The CDR3 DNA follows: TGCAGCGGGGACACCGGGACTAGCGGGATCGTGGGGTATGACCACAATGAGCAGTTCTTC. Its protein is CSGDTGTSGIVGYDHNEQFF.

About this clone: A junction end diverges from the germline sequence, so it may reflect a read error. The genes are TRBV7-7 and TRBJ2-3; tentative D call: TRBD1 (6 bases). This CDR3 contains 14 residues. In germline, CDR1 is SSHAT, CDR2 FNYEAQ (reference sequence). The CDR3 spells CASSPTGITDTQYF. CDR3 coding DNA: TGTGCTAGCAGCCCAACAGGGATCACAGATACGCAGTATTTT.

The chain uses TRBV5-1 and TRBJ2-2, with 7 bases aligning to TRBD2. The J segment lost 5 bases and the V segment lost 2 bases, leaving 3 bases of the junction unmatched. CDR3 length: 14 amino acids. Germline V CDR1 and CDR2: SGHRS, YFSETQ. CDR3 sequence (DNA): TGCGCCAGCAGCTTTGCAGCGGGAACCGGGGAGCTGTTTTTT. Amino acid sequence: CASSFAAGTGELFF.

V usage is TRBV7-8 and J usage is TRBJ1-5; maybe TRBD1 (5 bases). The V and J ends lost 3 bases and 7 bases respectively, with 13 bases between them. The CDR3 loop spans 14 amino acids. Germline V gene sequence: CDR1 SGHVS, CDR2 FQNEAQ. In DNA form, the CDR3 reads TGTGCCAGCAGCTTTCAGGACAAATCGCAGCCCCAGCATTTT. Protein product: CASSFQDKSQPQHF.

The chain links TRBV6-5 to TRBJ2-5, with 10 bases lining up with TRBD2. The CDR3 is 16 amino acids. CDR1 and CDR2 (germline): MNHEY, SVGAGI. V trimming: 2 bases; J trimming: 4 bases; junction bases outside the gene matches: 7. Here the CDR3 reads CASSYASGTSVETQYF. CDR3 coding DNA: TGTGCCAGCAGTTACGCCTCCGGGACTAGCGTAGAGACCCAGTACTTC.

This chain joins TRBV4-2 and TRBJ2-1; D possibly corresponds to TRBD2 (6 bases). Germline CDR1 is LGHNA and CDR2 is YNFKEQ. Trimming took off 3 bases at V and 0 bases at J, with 9 bases between the two ends. The CDR3 has 15 amino acids. The CDR3 DNA is TGTGCCAGCAGCCAGGGGCGGGGCTCCTACAATGAGCAGTTCTTC. Translating gives CASSQGRGSYNEQFF.

The rearrangement joins TRBV9 to TRBJ2-1; TRBD1 aligns across 9 bases. CDR1 is SGDLS, CDR2 YYNGEE, per germline. The CDR3 covers 15 residues. V gave up 4 bases and J gave up 7 bases; unmatched junction bases: 9. CDR3: CASSSLTGGGNEQFF. CDR3 DNA sequence: TGTGCCAGCAGCTCCCTGACAGGGGGTGGGAATGAGCAGTTCTTC.

This chain joins TRBV2 and TRBJ1-2; TRBD1 matches at 10 bases. From germline, CDR1 is SNHLY and CDR2 FYNNEI. The CDR3 is 16 residues long. Trimming at V came to 6 bases and at J to 7 bases, leaving 14 bases not matched to a gene. The CDR3, as DNA: TGTGCCAGCAGGGACCTTGACACGGGACAGGGGCTTGGCTACACCTTC. Its protein product is CASRDLDTGQGLGYTF.

The J gene is TRBJ1-2, the V gene TRBV6-5; 10 positions agree with TRBD1. CDR1 MNHEY and CDR2 SVGAGI come from the germline V gene. V shed 6 bases and J 7 bases; nucleotides not matched to a gene: 8. The CDR3 covers 14 residues. The CDR3 here is CASSDRGRQGGYTF. CDR3 DNA sequence: TGTGCCAGCAGCGACAGGGGGCGCCAGGGTGGCTACACCTTC.

The chain joins TRBV28 to TRBJ1-4; a weak D match, TRBD1 (5 bases). Deletions cut 5 bases from V and 0 bases from J, with 10 bases between. The CDR3 has 15 amino acids. Looked up from germline, CDR1 is MDHEN and CDR2 is SYDVKM. The CDR3 loop is CASSPGGATNEKLFF. The CDR3 coding sequence is TGTGCCAGCAGTCCCGGGGGGGCAACTAATGAAAAACTGTTTTTT.

The chain has TRBV27 and TRBJ2-7, with D possibly matching TRBD2 (6 bases). V lost 2 bases to trimming and J lost 1 base, with 9 bases between them. The germline CDR1 and CDR2 sequences are MNHEY and SMNVEV (reference sequence). The length of the CDR3 is 14 residues. CDR3 DNA: TGTGCCAGCAGTTTAGTAGCGGAGTCCTACGAGCAGTACTTC. The encoded protein is CASSLVAESYEQYF.

The CDR3 DNA reads TGCGCCAGCAGCCAAGCTTTAACCGGTGGGGCCCATAGCAATCAGCCCCAGCATTTT. Encoded protein: CASSQALTGGAHSNQPQHF. This rearrangement joins TRBV4-1 to TRBJ1-5; perhaps TRBD1 as D (5 bases). Germline CDR1 MGHRA, CDR2 YSYEKL. The CDR3 extends over 19 amino acids. The germline V and J ends were trimmed by 1 base and 0 bases, with 19 bases remaining between them.

The chain links TRBV19 to TRBJ2-5, with 7 bases lining up with TRBD2. The CDR3 spans 15 residues. Germline V CDR1 and CDR2: LNHDA, SQIVND (reference sequence). With 5 bases clipped from V and 4 bases from J, the junction kept 10 bases outside the gene matches. As DNA, the CDR3 is TGTGCCAGTAGTGAAAGCGGGACTTCCGGAGAGACCCAGTACTTC. This codes for CASSESGTSGETQYF.

This clone showed up just once. The J gene is TRBJ1-1, the V gene TRBV5-1; TRBD1 matches 9 bases. V trimming: 0 bases; J trimming: 6 bases; junction bases outside the gene matches: 9. CDR1 is SGHRS, CDR2 YFSETQ, per germline. The CDR3 has 16 amino acids. The CDR3 DNA is TGCGCCAGCAGCTTGGGGACAGGGGTATCTAGCTCTGAAGCTTTCTTT. Amino acids: CASSLGTGVSSSEAFF.

The V gene is TRBV30, the J gene TRBJ1-4; D unclear. Germline V gene lookup returns CDR1 GTSNPN and CDR2 SVGIG (reference sequence). The CDR3 contains 12 residues. Trimming pared 8 bases from V and 3 bases from J, leaving 10 bases between. The CDR3 loop is CAHSRSNEKLFF. Here the CDR3 DNA reads TGTGCCCACTCACGATCTAATGAAAAACTGTTTTTT.

This sequence joins TRBV7-8 and TRBJ2-5; TRBD1 is a possible D gene (6 bases). Germline V lookup: CDR1 SGHVS, CDR2 FQNEAQ. CDR3 size: 14 residues. V shed 5 bases and J shed 0 bases, with 10 bases lying between them. This CDR3 is CASSPGTNQETQYF. In DNA, the CDR3 is TGTGCCAGCAGCCCCGGGACAAACCAAGAGACCCAGTACTTC.

V usage is TRBV29-1 and J usage is TRBJ1-3; possibly TRBD1 for D (5 bases). V was cut by 0 bases and J by 6 bases, with 9 bases left in between. From germline, CDR1 is SQVTM and CDR2 ANQGSEA. CDR3 length: 13 amino acids. CDR3 nucleotides: TGCAGCGTTGAAGAGGACACGCCAAACACCATATATTTT. It is translated as CSVEEDTPNTIYF.

The V gene is TRBV18, the J gene TRBJ2-2, with 7 bases lining up with TRBD1. The CDR3 consists of 16 residues. The V gene's germline CDR1 is KGHSH and CDR2 LQKENI. With 2 bases clipped from V and 5 bases from J, the junction kept 8 bases outside the gene matches. The DNA for the CDR3 is TGTGCCAGCTCACCAACGACAGGGCCGGGAACCGGGGAGCTGTTTTTT. This gives the protein CASSPTTGPGTGELFF. The full variable domain, in which reference TRBV18 and TRBJ2-2 provide the parts outside the CDR3, is NAGVMQNPRHLVRRRGQEARLRCSPMKGHSHVYWYRQLPEEGLKFMVYLQKENIIDESGMPKERFSAEFPKEGPSILRIQQVVRGDSAAYFCASSPTTGPGTGELFFGEGSRLTVL.

The chain has TRBV7-2 and TRBJ2-3, with D unclear. The germline V gene has CDR1 SGHTA and CDR2 FQGNSA. V was shortened by 1 base and J by 6 bases, with 11 bases between the two germline ends. This CDR3 region has 14 residues. CDR3 sequence: CASSLVVGLDTQYF. In DNA form, the CDR3 reads TGTGCCAGCAGCTTAGTAGTCGGTCTGGATACGCAGTATTTT. Full variable domain (missing parts from reference TRBV7-2 and TRBJ2-3): GAGVSQSPSNKVTEKGKDVELRCDPISGHTALYWYRQSLGQGLEFLIYFQGNSAPDKSGLPSDRFSAERTGGSVSTLTIQRTQQEDSAVYLCASSLVVGLDTQYFGPGTRLTVL.

The J gene is TRBJ2-7, the V gene TRBV2; D not resolved. This CDR3 has 15 amino acids. The V gene's germline CDR1 is SNHLY and CDR2 FYNNEI. V shed 2 bases and J shed 0 bases, with 11 bases lying between them. This CDR3 is CASSESAQTSYEQYF. The DNA of the CDR3 is TGTGCCAGCAGTGAATCGGCACAGACCTCCTACGAGCAGTACTTC.

V gene TRBV28 combines with J gene TRBJ1-1; D is unresolved. Germline CDR1 MDHEN, CDR2 SYDVKM. Trimming stripped 5 bases from V and 10 bases from J, with 11 bases between. The CDR3 has 11 amino acids. The CDR3, as DNA: TGTGCCAGCAGTCCCATGAGTGTAGCTTTCTTT. Translated: CASSPMSVAFF.

V gene TRBV21-1 combines with J gene TRBJ2-1; the D segment call TRBD1 is taken from the table without a DNA check. TRBV21-1 is classified as a pseudogene. CDR3 length: 15 residues. CDR3 sequence: CASSSGTGSLRQQFF. The CDR3, as DNA: TGTGCCAGCAGCTCCGGGACAGGGAGTTTAAGGCAGCAGTTCTTC.

The V and J genes are TRBV6-6 and TRBJ2-7; TRBD1 is a possible D gene (6 bases). Germline V gene data show CDR1 as MNHNY and CDR2 as SVGAGI (reference sequence). CDR3 length: 14 residues. V was cut by 0 bases and J by 3 bases, with 9 bases left in between. CDR3 residues: CASSYSGGLYEQYF. The CDR3 DNA sequence: TGTGCCAGCAGTTACTCTGGGGGCCTCTACGAGCAGTACTTC.

CDR3 in DNA: TGCGCCAGCCGGCGGCGGGACCCCGAGGGGAATGAGCAGTTCTTC. It specifies CASRRRDPEGNEQFF. The chain couples TRBV5-1 to TRBJ2-1; TRBD2 might be the D (6 bases). From germline, CDR1 is SGHRS and CDR2 YFSETQ. The CDR3 runs 15 residues. V dropped 7 bases and J dropped 7 bases, with 21 bases sitting between them.

The chain has TRBV30 and TRBJ1-3; D may be TRBD1 (5 bases). The CDR3 is 16 residues long. The germline V gene encodes CDR1 GTSNPN and CDR2 SVGIG (reference sequence). Trimming removed 2 bases at V and 0 bases at J, with 14 bases between. The CDR3 nucleotides read TGTGCCTGGAGTAGCGACAGACTCAGCTCTGGAAACACCATATATTTT. Its translation is CAWSSDRLSSGNTIYF.

This clone appeared a single time. The chain combines TRBV10-3 with TRBJ2-1; TRBD2 might be the D (5 bases). V lost 2 bases to trimming and J lost 6 bases, with 8 bases between them. Germline V gene sequence: CDR1 ENHRY, CDR2 SYGVKD. The CDR3 length is 13 residues. This CDR3 reads CAISETSPNEQFF. CDR3 nucleotides: TGTGCCATCAGTGAGACTAGTCCCAATGAGCAGTTCTTC.